This is a list of T cell receptor beta chains from one sample in a study of blood T cell repertoires in COVID-19. The repertoire was sequenced with immunoSEQ multiplex PCR; TCRdb's copy has only in-frame clones and lacks some. The sample includes some 530,000 clones, 80% to 90% seen only once; the top ten take 6.5% to 8.5%. Sequenced sample: PBMCs or T cells enriched from blood (not recorded which). These receptors were collected from a woman aged 60-75 years who had recovered from COVID-19. Each CDR3 is given with its conserved first and last residue.

>TRBJ2-2|TRBV5-1
CASSWNQGAANTGELFF
>TRBJ1-4|TRBV14
CASSQILLEKLFF
>TRBJ2-5|TRBV5-4
CASSLKGVLQETQYF
>TRBJ1-6|TRBV6-5
CASRPGGDMASPLHF
>TRBJ1-2|TRBV19
CASSTPGGRSYGYTF
>TRBJ1-5|TRBV7-8
CASSLVQGGQPQHF
>TRBJ2-1|TRBV30
CAWTDRGTIYNEQFF
>TRBJ1-2|TRBV7-8
CASSSTGTGIYGYTF
>TRBJ1-4|TRBV5-1
CASSLYQGAGLFF
>TRBJ1-2|TRBV20-1
CSASAGDGYTF
>TRBJ2-1|TRBV21-1
CASSNPGGASYNEQFF
>TRBJ1-2|TRBV27
CASSLAGSNYGYTF
>TRBJ2-5|TRBV5-1
CASSTSGGAYETQYF
>TRBJ1-2|TRBV11-2
CASSLGGTTGYTF
>TRBJ2-1|TRBV10-3
CAISVSSGPNEQFF
>TRBJ1-2|TRBV5-1
CASSLVANYGYTF
>TRBJ1-5|TRBV4-1
CASSQDPRQGRRQHF
>TRBJ2-5|TRBV24-1
CATSDVTGTGQETQYF
>TRBJ2-1|TRBV2
CASRSGTSGPNEQFF
>TRBJ1-2|TRBV27
CASSTGQDRGYTF
>TRBJ1-4|TRBV2
CASSEQGQVNEKLFF
>TRBJ2-2|TRBV6-1
CASSERWGQSANTGELFF
>TRBJ2-7|TRBV7-6
CASSNAESVEIDRVSSYEQYF
>TRBJ1-2|TRBV11-2
CASISRMGGDGYTF